This record concerns one T cell receptor beta chain sequence. Antigen: not known. It was with 60 Vbeta and 13 Jbeta primers that the PCR ran. The assay was immunoSEQ multiplex PCR, and TCRdb's table has in-frame clones only and misses some. Its clone listing holds tens of thousands of clones. This entry is derived from a study of cytomegalovirus exposure and HLA in healthy donors. Looking at the study overall: The early release's HLA-typed donors yielded some 85 million unique TCRs. Whole-study findings and limits: In a later analysis, an Asian-associated ancestry cluster reportedly showed fewer N-insertions than the approximately 640-donor mean. Accurate prediction of HLA-A and HLA-B alleles (for most subjects) was reportedly achieved from TCR beta sequences. By a later analysis, the bulk of CMV-associated TCR beta chains appeared HLA-restricted.

The germline CDR1 and CDR2 sequences are KGHSH and LQKENI. The V end was cut by 2 bases, the J end by 3 bases, with 10 bases between. The length of the CDR3 is 14 residues. This sequence was found in a woman aged 40 to 50 in good health and CMV-seropositive. Sequenced input: PBMCs. The chain carries TRBV18 and TRBJ1-1; TRBD1 might be the D (6 bases). CDR3 residues: CASSPSRGDTEAFF. CDR3 bases: TGTGCCAGCTCACCAAGCAGGGGAGACACTGAAGCTTTCTTT.